The clone carrying this T cell receptor (beta chain) turned up a few times. The antigen is undetermined. The CDR3 contains 14 residues. Per the germline V gene, CDR1 is MDHEN and CDR2 is SYDVKM. The V and J ends lost 7 bases and 0 bases respectively, with 11 bases between them. These data are taken from a study of T cell responses to AZD1222 COVID-19 vaccine. Study-level information: It was second doses at about 4 or about 12 weeks that were pooled.

Sequencing used immunoSEQ multiplex PCR; TCRdb keeps in-frame clones, though not all of them. The sample records about 120,000 clones, 80% to 90% being singletons. Study results and limitations: Reportedly, close to half of spike-specific TCRs are directed against unmutated variant regions. Rises in breadth and depth of Spike-specific TCRs came after two AZD1222 doses.

This specimen consisted of peripheral blood, obtained on day 0 of AZD1222 vaccination. This receptor was obtained from an adult in good health. The rearrangement uses TRBV28 and TRBJ2-3; a possible D gene is TRBD2 (6 bases). In nucleotides, the CDR3 is TGTGCCAGCACGGGTGGGGGGAGCACAGATACGCAGTATTTT. Translation: CASTGGGSTDTQYF.